The text below deals with one T cell receptor (beta chain). Sequencing used immunoSEQ multiplex PCR; TCRdb keeps in-frame clones, though not all of them. The profile covers roughly 190,000 clones, with around 85% appearing a single time and approximately 11% taken by the ten largest. This sample was taken from a study of blood T cell repertoires in COVID-19. About the study: Sources were T cells, B-cell-depleted T cells, or PBMCs; the material itself was cDNA or gDNA.

Followed longitudinally, the Seattle patients had been enrolled during active infection. Germline V gene sequence: CDR1 SGHRS, CDR2 YFSETQ. The length of the CDR3 is 15 residues. With 3 bases removed from V and 4 bases from J, the gap between germline ends came to 16 bases. The sequence came from a woman aged 55-70 years with COVID-19, enrolled during active disease. The chain uses TRBV5-1 and TRBJ2-5, with unresolved D. Sequenced sample: peripheral blood. The CDR3 is CASSWQRGMGETQYF. The CDR3 coding sequence is TGCGCCAGCAGCTGGCAGCGAGGAATGGGAGAGACCCAGTACTTC.